Each of the 25 T cell receptor beta chains below was sequenced from the same sample in a study of T cell changes during pregnancy in multiple sclerosis. Profiled with immunoSEQ multiplex PCR; TCRdb holds only in-frame clones, not every one. The sample carries roughly 17,000 clones, about 83% recorded once. The specimen was CD8+ T cells from peripheral blood mononuclear cells, collected after pregnancy. All receptors derive from a female donor with multiple sclerosis, enrolled in a pregnancy study.

This chain links TRBV19 with TRBJ2-4; D gene unclear. V was cut by 3 bases and J by 9 bases, with 15 bases left in between. Germline CDR1 LNHDA, CDR2 SQIVND (reference sequence). The CDR3 is made up of 14 amino acids. CDR3 coding DNA: TGTGCCAGTAGTATTGGGCACCCCGCCTCCATTCAGTACTTC. It specifies CASSIGHPASIQYF.

This clone was seen only once. The chain couples TRBV27 to TRBJ1-1; D is undetermined. This CDR3 has 14 residues. V was pared by 7 bases and J by 4 bases, with 16 bases between. Germline V gives CDR1 MNHEY, CDR2 SMNVEV (reference sequence). The CDR3 loop is CASTPGTSPTEAFF. CDR3 coding DNA: TGTGCCAGCACCCCAGGTACCAGCCCCACTGAAGCTTTCTTT.

This chain uses TRBV7-8 with TRBJ2-3; the D gene is possibly TRBD1 (6 bases). The CDR3 sequence is 17 residues long. V shed 2 bases and J shed 6 bases, with 21 bases lying between them. Per the germline V gene, CDR1 is SGHVS and CDR2 is FQNEAQ. CDR3 DNA: TGTGCCAGCAGCTTATTTTGGGTGGGGGCTGGAGAGGATACGCAGTATTTT. The encoded protein is CASSLFWVGAGEDTQYF. Using reference TRBV7-8 and TRBJ2-3 for the parts outside the CDR3, the full variable domain is GAGVSQSPRYKVAKRGQDVALRCDPISGHVSLFWYQQALGQGPEFLTYFQNEAQLDKSGLPSDRFFAERPEGSVSTLKIQRTQQEDSAVYLCASSLFWVGAGEDTQYFGPGTRLTVL.

The chain is built from TRBV2 and TRBJ2-1, with 11 positions matching TRBD1. The J segment lost 8 bases and the V segment lost 8 bases, leaving 5 bases of the junction unmatched. The germline gives CDR1 SNHLY, CDR2 FYNNEI. The CDR3 contains 13 residues. The CDR3 protein is CASSRTGGYEQFF. The CDR3, as DNA: TGTGCCAGCTCGAGGACAGGGGGCTATGAGCAGTTCTTC.

The CDR3 DNA follows: TGTGCCAGCAGCTGGACTAGCGGGAGCTCGGTAGCCGGGGCCAACGTCCTGACTTTC. It specifies CASSWTSGSSVAGANVLTF. The chain uses TRBV5-5 and TRBJ2-6, with 13 bases matching TRBD2. CDR3 size: 19 residues. In germline, CDR1 is SGHKS, CDR2 YYEKEE (reference sequence). V gave up 3 bases and J gave up 4 bases; unmatched junction bases: 10.

This clone was recorded only once. As the CDR3 is not closed by the conserved phenylalanine or tryptophan, this likely results from a read error. The V and J genes are TRBV14 and TRBJ2-7, with 8 nucleotides matching TRBD1. Per germline, CDR1 SGHDN and CDR2 FVKESK. V trimming: 4 bases; J trimming: 1 base; junction bases outside the gene matches: 6. The CDR3 length is 15 residues. The CDR3: CASSRLGQGSYEQYL. The CDR3 DNA reads as TGTGCCAGCAGCCGCCTTGGACAGGGATCCTACGAGCAGTACCTC.

The CDR3 DNA is TGTGCCAGTAGTACCCGACACGGTAACGAGCAGTTCTTC. Protein sequence: CASSTRHGNEQFF. The V and J genes are TRBV19 and TRBJ2-1; no clear D. V lost 4 bases to trimming and J lost 10 bases, with 14 bases between them. Germline V gene data show CDR1 as LNHDA and CDR2 as SQIVND (reference sequence). There are 13 residues in the CDR3.

The CDR3 DNA follows: TGTGCCAGCTCACCACCGGCGGGAGGGGTCACCGGGGAGCTGTTTTTT. Protein: CASSPPAGGVTGELFF. This rearrangement joins TRBV18 to TRBJ2-2, with 9 bases lining up with TRBD2. Germline trimming cut 0 bases from V and 4 bases from J; bases unmatched to any gene: 3. The length of the CDR3 is 16 residues. The germline CDR1 and CDR2 sequences are KGHSH and LQKENI.

The chain recombines TRBV19 with TRBJ2-1; 8 bases align to TRBD1. Germline-derived CDR1 and CDR2 are LNHDA and SQIVND (reference sequence). V shed 5 bases and J 8 bases; nucleotides not matched to a gene: 5. CDR3 length: 13 amino acids. The chain's CDR3 is CASSSDREDEQFF. Written as DNA, the CDR3 is TGTGCCAGTAGTTCGGACAGGGAAGATGAGCAGTTCTTC.

The CDR3 DNA sequence: TGTGCCAGCAGCTTAACCAAGACTAGCGGGAGTTACTACAATGAGCAGTTCTTC. Its translation is CASSLTKTSGSYYNEQFF. The chain has TRBV7-8 and TRBJ2-1; 12 bases are a match to TRBD2. This CDR3 is built from 18 residues. J gave up 3 bases and V 2 bases, and 8 bases lay outside the gene matches. CDR1 is SGHVS and CDR2 is FQNEAQ in the germline V gene.

This chain links TRBV11-1 with TRBJ2-7; unclear D gene. The V end was cut by 1 base, the J end by 3 bases, with 4 bases between. The CDR3 totals 12 residues. Germline V CDR1 and CDR2: SGHAT, FQDESV (reference sequence). The CDR3 region is CASSLGDYEQYF. As DNA, the CDR3 is TGTGCCAGCAGCTTAGGCGACTACGAGCAGTACTTC.

The CDR3 reads CASSLRADTQYF. In DNA, the CDR3 is TGTGCCAGCAGCTTAAGAGCAGATACGCAGTATTTT. The chain carries TRBV13 and TRBJ2-3; D is uncertain. Germline CDR1 reads PRHDT; CDR2 reads FYEKMQ (reference sequence). The CDR3 contains 12 residues. Trimming shortened V by 2 bases and J by 4 bases, and 4 bases separated the two germline ends.

This clone counts as medium-sized. J is TRBJ2-7 and V is TRBV28, with D unresolved. Germline V gene data show CDR1 as MDHEN and CDR2 as SYDVKM. CDR3 size: 11 residues. The V end lost 7 bases, the J end lost 6 bases, and 10 bases lay between the germline ends. In DNA form, the CDR3 reads TGTGCCAGCATACGGTCGGGCGAGCAGTACTTC. It encodes CASIRSGEQYF.

The genes are TRBV7-2 and TRBJ2-7, with D perhaps matching TRBD2 (6 bases). Germline V lookup: CDR1 SGHTA, CDR2 FQGNSA. Trimming cost V 4 bases and J 2 bases, with 18 bases left between them. The CDR3 length is 16 residues. Written as DNA, the CDR3 is TGTGCCAGCAGCTGTACACGGGGGTTGGTGGCCTACGAGCAGTACTTC. It codes for CASSCTRGLVAYEQYF.

This clone was detected once. The rearrangement uses TRBV7-9 and TRBJ2-7; 7 nucleotides align to TRBD1. Germline CDR1 reads SEHNR; CDR2 reads FQNEAQ (reference sequence). This CDR3 is built from 13 residues. With V trimmed by 2 bases and J by 9 bases, 7 bases remained unmatched. DNA for the CDR3: TGTGCCAGCAGCTTAAATGAGGGGGCTGGGCAGTACTTC. This encodes CASSLNEGAGQYF.

The chain couples TRBV5-1 to TRBJ2-2; possibly TRBD1 for D (6 bases). Germline CDR1 reads SGHRS; CDR2 reads YFSETQ. The CDR3 spans 15 residues. Trimming shortened V by 1 base and J by 4 bases, and 11 bases separated the two germline ends. CDR3 DNA: TGCGCCAGCAGCTTGTTTTCAGGGGTCACCGGGGAGCTGTTTTTT. This codes for CASSLFSGVTGELFF.

The V call is TRBV6-6, the J call TRBJ1-5; possible D gene TRBD1, 5 bases. Trimming pared 4 bases from V and 7 bases from J, leaving 17 bases between. The germline CDR1 and CDR2 sequences are MNHNY and SVGAGI (reference sequence). This CDR3 is 15 amino acids long. In DNA form, the CDR3 reads TGTGCCAGCAGTTTAGTCAGGGATGGGTCCCAGCCCCAGCATTTT. It encodes CASSLVRDGSQPQHF.

This rearrangement joins TRBV6-1 to TRBJ1-1; D may be TRBD1 (6 bases). Between the trimmed V and J ends, which lost 6 bases and 4 bases, there was a span of 18 bases. This CDR3 is built from 15 residues. Looked up from germline, CDR1 is MNHNS and CDR2 is SASEGT. DNA for the CDR3: TGTGCCAGCAGACGGGGGGGCCTTGAAAGCACTGAAGCTTTCTTT. Translation: CASRRGGLESTEAFF.

The rearrangement uses TRBV19 and TRBJ2-2; D is possibly TRBD2 (6 bases). Germline V lookup: CDR1 LNHDA, CDR2 SQIVND (reference sequence). The CDR3 length is 16 residues. Trimming took off 2 bases at V and 5 bases at J, with 15 bases between the two ends. The CDR3 nucleotides are TGTGCCAGTAGTATAAACTCCGGGAGTAATACCGGGGAGCTGTTTTTT. Encoded protein: CASSINSGSNTGELFF.

V usage is TRBV30 and J usage is TRBJ2-7; TRBD2 matches at 12 bases. This CDR3 spans 15 amino acids. V lost 0 bases, J lost 4 bases, and 4 bases stayed unmatched. CDR1 and CDR2 (germline): GTSNPN, SVGIG (reference sequence). CDR3 region: CAWSVLAGGRYEQYF. The CDR3 DNA reads as TGTGCCTGGAGTGTCCTAGCGGGAGGGCGTTACGAGCAGTACTTC.

The genes are TRBV7-7 and TRBJ2-1; D is uncertain. This CDR3 is 14 amino acids long. Germline values: CDR1 SSHAT, CDR2 FNYEAQ (reference sequence). Deletions cut 1 base from V and 4 bases from J, with 8 bases between. The CDR3 loop is CASSLGPEYNEQFF. The CDR3 region has the DNA TGTGCCAGCAGCTTAGGTCCAGAATACAATGAGCAGTTCTTC.

The genes are TRBV5-4 and TRBJ2-1, with TRBD2 matching over 10 bases. Per the germline V gene, CDR1 is SGHNT and CDR2 is YYREEE (reference sequence). CDR3 length: 15 residues. With V trimmed by 4 bases and J by 4 bases, 5 bases remained unmatched. In nucleotides, the CDR3 is TGTGCCAGCAGCGAGGCTAGCGGGAGATACAATGAGCAGTTCTTC. Translating gives CASSEASGRYNEQFF.

The chain uses TRBV30 and TRBJ2-3, with 10 positions matching TRBD2. The CDR3 contains 15 residues. V shed 4 bases and J 1 base; nucleotides not matched to a gene: 5. CDR1 and CDR2 from the germline V gene are GTSNPN and SVGIG (reference sequence). The CDR3 DNA follows: TGTGCCTGGATCTCAACTAGCGGGGGCACAGATACGCAGTATTTT. The encoded protein is CAWISTSGGTDTQYF.

The chain joins TRBV6-5 to TRBJ2-1; 8 bases fit TRBD1. Losses at the gene ends were 6 bases for V and 6 bases for J; bases not matched to a gene: 10. Germline CDR1 MNHEY, CDR2 SVGAGI. This CDR3 region has 15 residues. In nucleotides, the CDR3 is TGTGCCAGCAGACGAGGACAGGGTAACGTCAATGAGCAGTTCTTC. Amino acid sequence: CASRRGQGNVNEQFF.

The chain employs TRBV5-5 and TRBJ2-3; D possibly corresponds to TRBD1 (5 bases). Trimming took 4 bases from V and 1 from J, leaving 7 bases between them. Germline V gives CDR1 SGHKS, CDR2 YYEKEE (reference sequence). There are 13 residues in the CDR3. DNA for the CDR3: TGTGCCAGCAGCACGACAGGCACAGATACGCAGTATTTT. Translation: CASSTTGTDTQYF.